Each of the 32 T cell receptor beta chains below was sequenced from the same sample in a study of cytomegalovirus exposure and HLA in healthy donors. Use of 60 Vbeta and 13 Jbeta primers characterized the PCR. Assay: immunoSEQ multiplex PCR; the TCRdb copy retains only in-frame clones and omits some. The sample has 130,000 or so clones, more than 80% seen once. Sequenced: PBMCs. These receptors were taken from a middle-aged man in good health and CMV-seronegative.

The J gene is TRBJ1-6, the V gene TRBV27; perhaps TRBD1 as D (6 bases). V was trimmed by 4 bases and J by 9 bases, leaving 16 bases between them. There are 15 residues in the CDR3. Germline CDR1 reads MNHEY; CDR2 reads SMNVEV (reference sequence). CDR3 coding DNA: TGTGCCAGCAGTTCCAGGGGCTTCGTTGGTTCACCCCTCCACTTT. Translated: CASSSRGFVGSPLHF.

The chain couples TRBV7-9 to TRBJ2-7; unclear D gene. Germline V CDR1 and CDR2: SEHNR, FQNEAQ (reference sequence). V lost 5 bases and J lost 7, with 15 bases in between. The CDR3 contains 13 residues. Here the CDR3 DNA reads TGTGCCAGCAGCCCGAGGCCCGACGGGGAGCAGTACTTC. It yields the protein CASSPRPDGEQYF.

V usage is TRBV27 and J usage is TRBJ2-7, with TRBD2 matching 12 bases. The germline gives CDR1 MNHEY, CDR2 SMNVEV (reference sequence). CDR3 length: 15 residues. The V gene end was trimmed by 7 bases and the J gene end by 4 bases; junction bases not matched to a gene: 8. CDR3 in DNA: TGTGCCAGCACCCCGAGACTAGCGGGAGTGTACGAGCAGTACTTC. Translation: CASTPRLAGVYEQYF.

The rearrangement joins TRBV18 to TRBJ1-1; no reliable D call. V gave up 0 bases and J gave up 2 bases, with 16 bases separating them. CDR3 length: 17 residues. CDR1 and CDR2 from the germline V gene are KGHSH and LQKENI. The CDR3 nucleotides read TGTGCCAGCTCACCACCTGTTCTCCTAACTGAAAACACTGAAGCTTTCTTT. It specifies CASSPPVLLTENTEAFF.

The chain recombines TRBV7-3 with TRBJ2-3; D gene ambiguous. The CDR3 totals 13 residues. Germline CDR1 SGHTA, CDR2 FQGTGA. The V end was cut by 2 bases, the J end by 2 bases, with 5 bases between. CDR3 sequence (DNA): TGTGCCAGCAGCTTAGTCTACACAGATACGCAGTATTTT. Its protein is CASSLVYTDTQYF. The variable domain in full, completed from reference TRBV7-3 and TRBJ2-3, reads GAGVSQTPSNKVTEKGKYVELRCDPISGHTALYWYRQSLGQGPEFLIYFQGTGAADDSGLPNDRFFAVRPEGSVSTLKIQRTERGDSAVYLCASSLVYTDTQYFGPGTRLTVL.

This clone has just one count. The gene calls are TRBV6-1 and TRBJ2-1; no clear D. This CDR3 is built from 11 residues. From germline, CDR1 is MNHNS and CDR2 SASEGT. V was shortened by 7 bases and J by 7 bases, with 8 bases between the two germline ends. In DNA form, the CDR3 reads TGTGCCAGCACTAATTTGAATGAGCAGTTCTTC. Translating gives CASTNLNEQFF.

This sequence joins TRBV4-3 and TRBJ1-5; unclear D gene. CDR1 and CDR2 (germline): LGHNA, YSLEER. This CDR3 spans 15 amino acids. Trimming left V 0 bases short and J 4 bases short, with 10 bases between. CDR3 DNA: TGCGCCAGCAGCCAAGATTTGGGAGGTAATCAGCCCCAGCATTTT. This gives the protein CASSQDLGGNQPQHF.

The V gene is TRBV28, the J gene TRBJ2-5, with D possibly matching TRBD2 (6 bases). Near its end, the DNA agrees better with TRBJ2-7, so the J call may be wrong. The CDR3 is made up of 14 amino acids. Germline lookup yields CDR1 MDHEN and CDR2 SYDVKM. CDR3 protein: CASSFGGNYYEQYF. CDR3 DNA sequence: TGTGCCAGCAGTTTCGGGGGTAACTACTACGAGCAGTACTTC.

This chain connects TRBV30 to TRBJ1-1; no clear D gene. The CDR3 contains 11 residues. Looked up from germline, CDR1 is GTSNPN and CDR2 is SVGIG (reference sequence). V was clipped by 0 bases and J by 7 bases, with 6 bases between them. For the CDR3, the DNA is TGTGCCTGGAGTGTATTCCGTGAAGCTTTCTTT. Translation: CAWSVFREAFF. The whole variable domain, remainder taken from reference TRBV30 and TRBJ1-1, is SQTIHQWPATLVQPVGSPLSLECTVEGTSNPNLYWYRQAAGRGLQLLFYSVGIGQISSEVPQNLSASRPQDRQFILSSKKLLLSDSGFYLCAWSVFREAFFGQGTRLTVV.

The rearrangement links TRBV19 to TRBJ1-3; D remains ambiguous. Germline CDR1 reads LNHDA; CDR2 reads SQIVND (reference sequence). The ends were cut back, 5 bases at V and 0 bases at J, with 14 bases in the middle. The CDR3 is made up of 16 amino acids. Here the CDR3 DNA reads TGTGCCAGTAGTCCACATACAGCCCGCTCTGGAAACACCATATATTTT. Its protein product is CASSPHTARSGNTIYF.

This CDR3 is CASSLAGQGVQPQHF. CDR3 sequence (DNA): TGTGCCAGCAGCTTGGCCGGACAGGGAGTCCAGCCCCAGCATTTT. The chain carries TRBV5-6 and TRBJ1-5; 8 bases line up with TRBD1. The germline V gene has CDR1 SGHDT and CDR2 YYEEEE. The CDR3 runs to 15 residues. The V segment lost 0 bases and the J segment 7 bases; nucleotides outside the gene matches: 6.

The J gene is TRBJ1-5, the V gene TRBV5-1, with D tentatively TRBD1 (5 bases). Germline CDR1 and CDR2: SGHRS and YFSETQ. The V gene lost 1 base and the J gene lost 8 bases, with 16 bases spanning the gap. CDR3 length: 15 residues. The CDR3 nucleotides read TGCGCCAGCAGCTTGTTACCGGGACTCAGGGAGCCCCAGCATTTT. Translation gives CASSLLPGLREPQHF.

The V gene is TRBV6-1, the J gene TRBJ1-6; 7 nucleotides line up with TRBD1. Germline V lookup: CDR1 MNHNS, CDR2 SASEGT. J was trimmed by 10 bases and V by 3 bases; bases with no gene match: 6. The CDR3 runs to 14 residues. CDR3 region: CASSEDRFLSPLHF. For the CDR3, the DNA is TGTGCCAGCAGTGAGGACAGGTTTTTATCACCCCTCCACTTT.

The chain combines TRBV30 with TRBJ2-1; maybe TRBD2 (7 bases). This CDR3 has 14 residues. Germline V gene lookup returns CDR1 GTSNPN and CDR2 SVGIG (reference sequence). V was trimmed by 7 bases and J by 4 bases, leaving 17 bases between them. The chain's CDR3 is CASDERGGYNEQFF. The CDR3 nucleotides are TGTGCCTCCGACGAGAGGGGGGGTTACAATGAGCAGTTCTTC.

This sequence joins TRBV27 and TRBJ1-4, with D perhaps matching TRBD1 (6 bases). The germline V gene encodes CDR1 MNHEY and CDR2 SMNVEV (reference sequence). V lost 2 bases and J lost 5, with 12 bases in between. This CDR3 has 15 residues. The CDR3 loop reads CASSLAPGENEKLFF. Here the CDR3 DNA reads TGTGCCAGCAGTTTAGCCCCAGGGGAGAATGAAAAACTGTTTTTT.

The chain employs TRBV4-3 and TRBJ1-6; possibly TRBD1 for D (5 bases). Germline V gene sequence: CDR1 LGHNA, CDR2 YSLEER. The CDR3 contains 14 residues. The V end was cut by 6 bases, the J end by 5 bases, with 11 bases between. CDR3: CASRLDIDNSPLHF. CDR3 sequence (DNA): TGCGCCAGCAGACTGGACATTGATAATTCACCCCTCCACTTT.

Comments on this clone: This same CDR3 is encoded by further DNA sequences in the sample. The chain employs TRBV5-1 and TRBJ1-2; 7 bases map to TRBD1. Germline loops: CDR1 SGHRS, CDR2 YFSETQ. V was clipped by 4 bases and J by 7 bases; unmatched bases: 7. The CDR3 covers 13 residues. CDR3 residues: CASSLQGIGGYTF. CDR3 sequence (DNA): TGCGCCAGCAGCCTACAGGGGATAGGTGGCTACACCTTC.

The chain links TRBV28 to TRBJ2-1, with 8 nucleotides matching TRBD2. This CDR3 contains 11 residues. CDR1 is MDHEN, CDR2 SYDVKM, per germline. Unmatched junction bases numbered 0, after V lost 7 bases and J lost 7 bases. The CDR3 is CASTGGNEQFF. CDR3 DNA: TGTGCCAGCACGGGAGGGAATGAGCAGTTCTTC.

V and J are TRBV6-5 and TRBJ2-7; the match to TRBD1 covers 8 bases. Germline CDR1 is MNHEY and CDR2 is SVGAGI. V lost 7 bases to trimming and J lost 2 bases; unmatched junction nucleotides: 7. The length of the CDR3 is 14 residues. The CDR3: CASKQQGEAYEQYF. In nucleotides, the CDR3 is TGTGCCAGCAAACAACAGGGGGAGGCCTACGAGCAGTACTTC.

This clone appeared a single time. The chain is built from TRBV6-6 and TRBJ1-4; 8 nucleotides agree with TRBD1. Germline CDR1 and CDR2: MNHNY and SVGAGI (reference sequence). The CDR3 loop spans 15 amino acids. J was trimmed by 4 bases and V by 6 bases; bases with no gene match: 7. CDR3 protein: CASRNRQGFNEKLFF. CDR3 nucleotide sequence: TGTGCCAGCAGAAATCGACAGGGGTTTAATGAAAAACTGTTTTTT.

This rearrangement joins TRBV6-6 to TRBJ1-2, with 7 bases fitting TRBD1. The junction had 4 bases not matched to a gene; V was cut back by 6 bases and J by 6 bases. The CDR3 loop spans 12 amino acids. Germline lookup yields CDR1 MNHNY and CDR2 SVGAGI (reference sequence). CDR3 sequence reads: CASSRTGDGYTF. In DNA form, the CDR3 reads TGTGCCAGCAGCCGGACAGGAGATGGCTACACCTTC.

V and J are TRBV28 and TRBJ1-2; D perhaps matches TRBD1 (6 bases). V was clipped by 8 bases and J by 6 bases, with 19 bases between them. The CDR3 has 14 residues. Germline-derived CDR1 and CDR2 are MDHEN and SYDVKM. Written as DNA, the CDR3 is TGTGCCAGCGCGGTCGGGGGGAAGGGGGATGGCTACACCTTC. Protein sequence: CASAVGGKGDGYTF.

The DNA for the CDR3 is TGCGCCAGCAGACGCGGAGGTAACAATGAGCAGTTCTTC. It is translated as CASRRGGNNEQFF. This chain links TRBV5-1 with TRBJ2-1; perhaps TRBD2 as D (5 bases). The germline gives CDR1 SGHRS, CDR2 YFSETQ. The V gene lost 5 bases and the J gene lost 5 bases, with 11 bases spanning the gap. The CDR3 has 13 residues.

V is TRBV6-6 and J is TRBJ1-1; D is unresolved. Trimming removed 0 bases at V and 4 bases at J, with 9 bases between. The CDR3 has 14 residues. CDR1 and CDR2 from the germline V gene are MNHNY and SVGAGI (reference sequence). CDR3 residues: CASSYSISSTEAFF. CDR3 nucleotide sequence: TGTGCCAGCAGTTACTCGATCAGTTCCACTGAAGCTTTCTTT.

This rearrangement joins TRBV4-3 to TRBJ1-5, with D tentatively TRBD1 (6 bases). CDR1 and CDR2 (germline): LGHNA, YSLEER. With 4 bases removed from V and 0 bases from J, the gap between germline ends came to 10 bases. The CDR3 covers 15 residues. DNA for the CDR3: TGCGCCAGCAGCCGGGACAACTATAGCAATCAGCCCCAGCATTTT. Amino acids: CASSRDNYSNQPQHF.

For the CDR3, the DNA is TGTGCCAGCATCCCCCGCAGGGTCAACACCGGGGAGCTGTTTTTT. Its protein product is CASIPRRVNTGELFF. V is TRBV11-2 and J is TRBJ2-2; D perhaps matches TRBD1 (5 bases). With 7 bases removed from V and 2 bases from J, the gap between germline ends came to 14 bases. Germline V gene lookup returns CDR1 SGHAT and CDR2 FQNNGV. The CDR3 extends over 15 amino acids.

This chain joins TRBV14 and TRBJ2-3; D remains unclear. The CDR3 extends over 15 amino acids. Germline V CDR1 and CDR2: SGHDN, FVKESK. V was shortened by 0 bases and J by 4 bases, with 11 bases between the two germline ends. This chain's CDR3 is CASSQDRFFSDTQYF. CDR3 coding DNA: TGTGCCAGCAGCCAAGACAGATTCTTCTCAGATACGCAGTATTTT. Full variable domain (missing parts from reference TRBV14 and TRBJ2-3): EAGVTQFPSHSVIEKGQTVTLRCDPISGHDNLYWYRRVMGKEIKFLLHFVKESKQDESGMPNNRFLAERTGGTYSTLKVQPAELEDSGVYFCASSQDRFFSDTQYFGPGTRLTVL.

This clone was found a few times. V is TRBV15 and J is TRBJ1-4; D perhaps matches TRBD1 (6 bases). Deletions cut 1 base from V and 8 bases from J, with 14 bases between. The germline V gene has CDR1 LNHNV and CDR2 YYDKDF (reference sequence). This CDR3 region has 15 residues. The CDR3 nucleotides read TGTGCCACCAGCAGAGGGGACAATGATTACGAAAAACTGTTTTTT. Its protein product is CATSRGDNDYEKLFF.

J is TRBJ1-4 and V is TRBV30, with a tentative D call TRBD1 (5 bases). This CDR3 spans 14 amino acids. V was clipped by 6 bases and J by 0 bases, with 11 bases between them. Germline V CDR1 and CDR2: GTSNPN, SVGIG (reference sequence). The CDR3 DNA reads as TGTGCCTGCAGTCGGGGGGCAACTAATGAAAAACTGTTTTTT. Its protein product is CACSRGATNEKLFF.

The DNA for the CDR3 is TGCGCCAGCAGCCCGATAAGACAGGGTAGCACTGAAGCTTTCTTT. This translates into CASSPIRQGSTEAFF. The rearrangement links TRBV4-1 to TRBJ1-1; 7 bases are a match to TRBD1. The CDR3 runs to 15 residues. V lost 4 bases and J lost 4; bases outside the gene matches: 9. Germline CDR1 is MGHRA and CDR2 is YSYEKL.

The rearrangement joins TRBV5-4 to TRBJ1-2, with 8 bases that match TRBD1. With V trimmed by 0 bases and J by 3 bases, 1 base remained unmatched. Germline V gene data show CDR1 as SGHNT and CDR2 as YYREEE (reference sequence). This CDR3 has 14 residues. The CDR3 nucleotides read TGTGCCAGCAGCTTGGTGGACAGGGACTATGGCTACACCTTC. Translated, it gives CASSLVDRDYGYTF. Supplemented by reference TRBV5-4 and TRBJ1-2, the full variable domain reads ETGVTQSPTHLIKTRGQQVTLRCSSQSGHNTVSWYQQALGQGPQFIFQYYREEENGRGNFPPRFSGLQFPNYSSELNVNALELDDSALYLCASSLVDRDYGYTFGSGTRLTVV.

The genes are TRBV28 and TRBJ2-1, with 7 positions matching TRBD2. The CDR3 has 15 amino acids. The germline V gene encodes CDR1 MDHEN and CDR2 SYDVKM. The J segment lost 0 bases and the V segment lost 6 bases, leaving 5 bases of the junction unmatched. The CDR3 here is CASSLSGISYNEQFF. The DNA of the CDR3 is TGTGCCAGCAGCTTAAGCGGGATCTCCTACAATGAGCAGTTCTTC.